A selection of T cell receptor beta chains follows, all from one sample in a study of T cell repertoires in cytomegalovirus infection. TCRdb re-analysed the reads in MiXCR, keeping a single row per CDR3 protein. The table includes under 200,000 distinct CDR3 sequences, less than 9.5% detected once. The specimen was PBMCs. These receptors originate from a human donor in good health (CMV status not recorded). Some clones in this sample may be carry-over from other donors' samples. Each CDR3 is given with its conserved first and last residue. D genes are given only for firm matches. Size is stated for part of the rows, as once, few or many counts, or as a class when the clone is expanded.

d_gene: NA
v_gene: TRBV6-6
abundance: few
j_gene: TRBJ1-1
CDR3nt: TGTGCCAGCAGTTACTCCGTAGGGACTGAAGCTTTCTTT
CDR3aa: CASSYSVGTEAFF

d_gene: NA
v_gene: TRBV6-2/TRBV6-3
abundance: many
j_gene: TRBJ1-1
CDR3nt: TGTGCCAGCAGTTACCCGGAGGGTCACGGGTTGAACACTGAAGCTTTCTTT
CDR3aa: CASSYPEGHGLNTEAFF

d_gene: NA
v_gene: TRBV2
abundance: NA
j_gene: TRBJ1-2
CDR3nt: TGTGCCAGCAGTCTCGCAGGGGATTACTATGGCTACACCTTC
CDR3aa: CASSLAGDYYGYTF

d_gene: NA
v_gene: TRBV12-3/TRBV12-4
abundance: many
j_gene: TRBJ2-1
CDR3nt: TGTGCCAGCAGTCCCCTGGGGCAGAACAATGAGCAGTTCTTC
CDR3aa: CASSPLGQNNEQFF

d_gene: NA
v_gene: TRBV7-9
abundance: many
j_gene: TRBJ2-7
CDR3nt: TGTGCCAGCAGTAGCGCGGGCCGAAGCTCCTACGAGCAGTACTTC
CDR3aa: CASSSAGRSSYEQYF

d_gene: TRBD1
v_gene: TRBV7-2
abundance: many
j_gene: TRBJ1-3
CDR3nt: TGTGCCAGCAGCCAGACAGGGTTCTCTGGAAACACCATATATTTT
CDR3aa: CASSQTGFSGNTIYF

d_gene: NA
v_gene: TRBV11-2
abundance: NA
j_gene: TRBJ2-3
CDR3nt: TGTGCCAGCAGACCGGGGGACACTCACACAGATACGCAGTATTTT
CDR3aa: CASRPGDTHTDTQYF

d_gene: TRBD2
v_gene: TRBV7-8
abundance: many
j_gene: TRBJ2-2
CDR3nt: TGTGCCAGCAGCTTAGCCTACTCGGGACTAGTAGTCGTCCAACACACCGGGGAGCTGTTTTTT
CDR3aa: CASSLAYSGLVVVQHTGELFF

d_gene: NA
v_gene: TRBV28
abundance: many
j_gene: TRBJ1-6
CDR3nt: TGTGCCAGCAGGGTACAGGGCTCCTATAATTCACCCCTCCACTTT
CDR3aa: CASRVQGSYNSPLHF

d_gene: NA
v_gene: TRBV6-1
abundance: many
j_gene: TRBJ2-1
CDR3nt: TGTGCCAGCAGGACCCCGAGCTCCTACAATGAGCAGTTCTTC
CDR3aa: CASRTPSSYNEQFF

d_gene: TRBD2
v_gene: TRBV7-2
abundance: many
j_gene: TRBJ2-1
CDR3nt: TGTGCCAGCAGCTTAGTGGCTAGCGGGGGACCAACCTACAATGAGCAGTTCTTC
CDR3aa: CASSLVASGGPTYNEQFF

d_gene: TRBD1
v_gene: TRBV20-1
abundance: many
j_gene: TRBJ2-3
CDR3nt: TGCAGTGCTACAGGGGGAGGCACAGATACGCAGTATTTT
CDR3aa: CSATGGGTDTQYF

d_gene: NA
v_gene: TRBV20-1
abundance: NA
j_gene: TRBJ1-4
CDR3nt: TGCAGTGCTAGAGATCTTAGGGAACTTGAGGAAAAACTGTTTTTT
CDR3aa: CSARDLRELEEKLFF

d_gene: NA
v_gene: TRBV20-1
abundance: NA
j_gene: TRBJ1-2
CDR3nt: TGCAGTGCCCTATCACAGGGACCCGGTCGCTACACCTTC
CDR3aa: CSALSQGPGRYTF

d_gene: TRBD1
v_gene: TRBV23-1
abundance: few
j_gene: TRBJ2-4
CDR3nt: TGCGCCATCTTGACAGGGCAGATCTTAGCCAAAAACATTCAGTACTTC
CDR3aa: CAILTGQILAKNIQYF

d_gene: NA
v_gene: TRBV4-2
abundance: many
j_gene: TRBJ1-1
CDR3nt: TGTGCCAGCAGCCAACGACGACTTCTTGACAAGAGGGGATACACTGAAGCTTTCTTT
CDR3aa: CASSQRRLLDKRGYTEAFF

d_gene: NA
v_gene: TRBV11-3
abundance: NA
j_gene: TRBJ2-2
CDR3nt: TGTGCCAGCAGCCACCATCTAGGAGCCGGGGAGCTGTTTTTT
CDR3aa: CASSHHLGAGELFF

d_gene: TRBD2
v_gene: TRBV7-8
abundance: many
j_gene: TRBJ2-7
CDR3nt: TGTGCCAGCAGCTTAGTGCGGGGGAAACTCTCCTACGAGCAGTACTTC
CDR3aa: CASSLVRGKLSYEQYF

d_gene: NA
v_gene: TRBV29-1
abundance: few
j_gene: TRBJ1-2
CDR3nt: TGCAGCGTTGAACAGCCAAATGGCTACACCTTC
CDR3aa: CSVEQPNGYTF

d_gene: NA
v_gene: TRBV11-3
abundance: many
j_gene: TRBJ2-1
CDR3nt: TGTGCCAGCAGCAAAAGGCCGTCCCAGTACGATGAGCAGTTCTTC
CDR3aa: CASSKRPSQYDEQFF

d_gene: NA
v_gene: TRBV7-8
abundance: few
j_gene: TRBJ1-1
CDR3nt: TGTGCCAGCAGCTCCGAATCTTACGGAAGATGGGCTGAAGCTTTCTTT
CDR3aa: CASSSESYGRWAEAFF

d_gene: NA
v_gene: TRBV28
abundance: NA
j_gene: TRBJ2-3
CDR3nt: TGTGCCAGCAGTTTGGGGGTTCGGGGGCCTGGGGGCGATACGCAGTATTTT
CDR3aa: CASSLGVRGPGGDTQYF

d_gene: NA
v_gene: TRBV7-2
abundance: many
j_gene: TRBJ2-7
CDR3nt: TGTGCCAGCAGCTTATGGGTCTCCTACGAGCAGTACTTC
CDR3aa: CASSLWVSYEQYF

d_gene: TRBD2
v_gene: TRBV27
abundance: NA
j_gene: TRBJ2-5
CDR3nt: TGTGCCAGCAGTTTGTTAGGCGGGGGAAGGTCAGAGACCCAGTACTTC
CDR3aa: CASSLLGGGRSETQYF

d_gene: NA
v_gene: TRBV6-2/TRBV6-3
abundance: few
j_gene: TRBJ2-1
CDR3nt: TGTGCCAGCAGTTACTCGCCAGTCAGGGTCGATTCCTACAATGAGCAGTTCTTC
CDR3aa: CASSYSPVRVDSYNEQFF

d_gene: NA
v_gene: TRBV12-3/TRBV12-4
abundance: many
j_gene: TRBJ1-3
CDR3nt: TGTGCCAGCAGCCCGGGCGCTGGCTCTGGAAACACCATATATTTT
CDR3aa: CASSPGAGSGNTIYF

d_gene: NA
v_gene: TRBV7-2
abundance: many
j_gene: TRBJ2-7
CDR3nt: TGTGCCAGCAGCCTCAAACCCCCATTCGAGCAGTACTTC
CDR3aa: CASSLKPPFEQYF

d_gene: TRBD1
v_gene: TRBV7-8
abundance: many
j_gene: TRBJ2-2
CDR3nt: TGTGCCAGCAGCTTAGCCAGGGGGTTGACCGGGGAGCTGTTTTTT
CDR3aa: CASSLARGLTGELFF

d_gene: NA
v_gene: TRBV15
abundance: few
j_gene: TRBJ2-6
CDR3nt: TGTGCCACCAGCCGAAGCTCTGGGGCCAACGTCCTGACTTTC
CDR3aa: CATSRSSGANVLTF

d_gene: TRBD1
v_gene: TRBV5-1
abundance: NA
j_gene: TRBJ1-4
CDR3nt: TGCGCCAGCAGCTTGGCCCGGACAGGGCCAACTAATGAAAAACTGTTTTTT
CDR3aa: CASSLARTGPTNEKLFF

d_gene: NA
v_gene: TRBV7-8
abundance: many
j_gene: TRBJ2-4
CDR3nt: TGTGCCAGCAGCTCGGGGCAGGGTCGACTTCAGTACTTC
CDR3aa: CASSSGQGRLQYF

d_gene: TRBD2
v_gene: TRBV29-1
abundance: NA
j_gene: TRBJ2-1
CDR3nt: TGCAGCGGGGGGGAGAGCGGGAGGGCGGACTCCTACAATGAGCAGTTCTTC
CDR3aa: CSGGESGRADSYNEQFF

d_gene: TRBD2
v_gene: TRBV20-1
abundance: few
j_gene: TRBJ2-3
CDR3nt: TGCAGTGCTAGATCCGGGGGGGTCACAGATACGCAGTATTTT
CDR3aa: CSARSGGVTDTQYF

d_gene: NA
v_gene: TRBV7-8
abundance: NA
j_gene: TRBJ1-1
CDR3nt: TGTGCCAGCAGCTTAGAAAGCAGTGGAAGAGCTTTCTTT
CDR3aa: CASSLESSGRAFF

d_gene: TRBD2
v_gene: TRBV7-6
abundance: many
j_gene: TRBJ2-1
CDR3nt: TGTGCCAGCAGCTTATTTTCGCGGGAGGTCGGTTACAATGAGCAGTTCTTC
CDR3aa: CASSLFSREVGYNEQFF

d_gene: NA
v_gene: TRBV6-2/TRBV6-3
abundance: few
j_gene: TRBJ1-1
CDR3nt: TGTGCCAGCAGTTACTCTACACGGTCTGAAGCTTTCTTT
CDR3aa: CASSYSTRSEAFF

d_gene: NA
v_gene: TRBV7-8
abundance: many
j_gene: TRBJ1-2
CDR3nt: TGTGCCAGCGACGCGCGGGGGGATTCTCGTGGCTACACCTTC
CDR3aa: CASDARGDSRGYTF

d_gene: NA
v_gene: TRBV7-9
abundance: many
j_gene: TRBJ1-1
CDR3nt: TGTGCCAGCAGCTCGACGGGGAACACTGAAGCTTTCTTT
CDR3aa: CASSSTGNTEAFF

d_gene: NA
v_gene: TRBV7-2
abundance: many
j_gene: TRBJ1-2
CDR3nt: TGTGCCAGCAGCTCGGGGGGGGGTGTTGGCTACACCTTC
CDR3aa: CASSSGGGVGYTF

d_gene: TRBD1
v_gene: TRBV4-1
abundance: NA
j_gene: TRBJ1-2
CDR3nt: TGCGCCAGCAGGCCAGGGGGCGGTACGGGCTACACCTTC
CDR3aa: CASRPGGGTGYTF

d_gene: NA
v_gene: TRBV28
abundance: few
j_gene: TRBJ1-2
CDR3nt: TGTGCCAGCAGTTTTGGGACGATGGGGGGCTACGGCTACACCTTC
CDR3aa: CASSFGTMGGYGYTF

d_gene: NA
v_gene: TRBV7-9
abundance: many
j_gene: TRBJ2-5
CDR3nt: TGTGCCAGCAGCTTCCAGGATTTCCAAGAGACCCAGTACTTC
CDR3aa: CASSFQDFQETQYF

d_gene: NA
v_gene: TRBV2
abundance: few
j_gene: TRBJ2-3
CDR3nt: TGTGCCAGCAGGTTAGGGGGAGGTACAGATACGCAGTATTTT
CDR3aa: CASRLGGGTDTQYF

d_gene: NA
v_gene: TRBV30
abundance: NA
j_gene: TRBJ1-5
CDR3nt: TGTGCCTGGAGTTTGTCTGGGCTCGGGGTAAGCAATCAGCCCCAGCATTTT
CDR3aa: CAWSLSGLGVSNQPQHF

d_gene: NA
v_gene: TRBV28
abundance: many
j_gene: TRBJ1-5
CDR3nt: TGTGCCAGCAGCCCTGCGGGACTCAATCAGCCCCAGCATTTT
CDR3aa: CASSPAGLNQPQHF

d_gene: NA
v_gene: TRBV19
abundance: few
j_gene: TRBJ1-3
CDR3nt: TGTGCCGGGATGGGACATTCATCTGGAAACACCATATATTTT
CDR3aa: CAGMGHSSGNTIYF

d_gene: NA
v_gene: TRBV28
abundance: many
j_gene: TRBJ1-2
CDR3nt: TGTGCCAGCAGTTCCTCATCCACGGCCCTTCCTATGCCCTACACCTTC
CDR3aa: CASSSSSTALPMPYTF